The clone carrying this T cell receptor (beta chain) has only one observation. Its antigen is not known. RNA was extracted with the RNeasy kit, and a quantity of roughly 0.45 to 1 ug was reverse transcribed using random hexamers. Amplification of TCR beta CDR3 across 54 Vbeta and 13 Jbeta was performed with immunoSEQ multiplex PCR. From the immunoSEQ multiplex PCR reads, TCRdb called clonotypes with MiXCR, one entry per CDR3 protein. In the table there are under 200,000 distinct CDR3 sequences, roughly 92% of which are singletons. The TEMRA cells underwent FACS enrichment, while the CD8+ and CD4+ T cells underwent negative isolation. The data stem from a study of CD8 T cells in Susac syndrome. At the level of the study: Intravenous immunoglobulin alone or corticosteroids were being given to patients with Susac syndrome at blood draw, unless they were therapy-naive.

Study findings and constraints: The Susac syndrome CD4+ T cell repertoires displayed no clonal expansion.

The CDR3 covers 13 residues. Trimming cost V 6 bases and J 6 bases, with 12 bases left between them. Germline CDR1 KGHSH, CDR2 LQKENI. The chain has TRBV18 and TRBJ2-1, with a weak D call TRBD1 (6 bases). The clonotype comes from a human donor with Susac syndrome. Sequencing was done on a sample of CD4+ T cells from PBMCs. The CDR3 DNA is TGTGCCAGCTCGGAAACAGGGACCAATGAGCAGTTCTTC. It codes for CASSETGTNEQFF.